This T cell receptor beta chain is drawn from a study of OX40 agonist ivuxolimab in advanced cancers. Overall study context: Past anti-PD-1, anti-PD-L1 or anti-CTLA-4 therapy was accepted, and roughly 42% had received some.

Study-wide results and caveats: CD8+ T cells showed, on average, more clonal expansion than CD4+ cells. The authors also found low normalized T-cell clonal expansion in some nonresponders.

Profiled with immunoSEQ multiplex PCR; TCRdb holds only in-frame clones, not every one. The repertoire holds some 58,000 clones, with about 91% as singletons. Germline CDR1 SGHTA, CDR2 FQGNSA. Trimming removed 6 bases from V and 0 bases from J, with 10 bases in between. This CDR3 region has 14 residues. Concerning this clone: The antigen is undetermined.

The material sequenced was CD4+ or CD8+ T cells sorted from blood, taken in a trial of the OX40 agonist ivuxolimab. This receptor was taken from an adult with an advanced solid tumor such as melanoma, head and neck, liver or kidney cancer. The rearrangement joins TRBV7-2 to TRBJ2-3; D ambiguous. The CDR3 sequence: CASSPITSTDTQYF. The CDR3 region has the DNA TGTGCCAGCAGTCCCATCACTAGCACAGATACGCAGTATTTT.